This paragraph reports one T cell receptor (beta chain). Its antigen is not identified. This sample was included in a study of early T cells in non-severe SARS-CoV-2 infection. In the study overall: Chains from this unsorted whole-blood bulk RNA could not be paired. Study results and caveats: VDJdb matches were skewed toward anti-spike CD8 T cell responses.

Tagging with unique molecular identifiers was applied to individual cDNA molecules. TCRdb re-analysed the 5' RACE reads in MiXCR, keeping a single row per CDR3 protein. The sample lists 60,000 to 65,000 distinct CDR3 sequences, roughly an eighth seen once, with 4.4% in the top ten. Deletions cut 4 bases from V and 3 bases from J, with 4 bases between. The CDR3 has 11 residues. Germline assignment: CDR1 SQVTM and CDR2 ANQGSEA. The sequence was obtained from an adult who was a healthcare worker with PCR-confirmed SARS-CoV-2 infection or an uninfected control (not recorded which). The chain joins TRBV29-1 to TRBJ1-3; D remains unclear. The sample was whole blood. As DNA, the CDR3 is TGCAGCGTTGTCCTTGGAAACACCATATATTTT. It encodes CSVVLGNTIYF. Full variable domain (rest looked up from reference TRBV29-1 and TRBJ1-3): SAVISQKPSRDICQRGTSLTIQCQVDSQVTMMFWYRQQPGQSLTLIATANQGSEATYESGFVIDKFPISRPNLTFSTLTVSNMSPEDSSIYLCSVVLGNTIYFGEGSWLTVV.